This TCR beta chain originates from a study of T cell responses to AZD1222 COVID-19 vaccine. Whole-study findings and limits: Spike-specific TCR repertoires showed rising breadth and depth after two AZD1222 doses. Mapped onto spike, vaccine-associated CD4 TCRs spanned it and were dominant at 160-218 and 743-854. Only a handful of individuals given AZD1222 were seropositive at baseline.

A note on this clone: The antigen is undetermined.

Here immunoSEQ multiplex PCR was the method, and the copy in TCRdb shows in-frame clones only, minus some. The sample records 130,000 to 150,000 clones, just under 95% being singletons. The source is an adult who had recovered from COVID-19. The sample in question was peripheral blood, obtained after recovery from COVID-19.

Here the CDR3 DNA reads TGTGCCAGCAGTTTATACGGCGGGTCGAACACCGGGGAGCTGTTTTTT. Translation gives CASSLYGGSNTGELFF. The chain employs TRBV27 and TRBJ2-2, with a weak D call TRBD2 (5 bases). The V end lost 1 base, the J end lost 0 bases, and 9 bases lay between the germline ends. CDR3 length equals 16 residues. Germline CDR1 is MNHEY and CDR2 is SMNVEV (reference sequence).